One sample yielded the 18 T cell receptor beta chains listed below, sequenced in a study of cytomegalovirus exposure and HLA in healthy donors. Both 60 Vbeta primers and 13 Jbeta primers went into the PCR. Assay used: immunoSEQ multiplex PCR; TCRdb lists only in-frame clones, some missing. The table shows around 140,000 clones, with around 82% occurring only once. The sequenced material came from PBMCs. The receptors were sampled from a man aged 50-59 years in good health and CMV-seronegative.

V usage is TRBV19 and J usage is TRBJ1-5, with no clear D. CDR3 size: 14 residues. Trimming took 5 bases from V and 0 from J, leaving 8 bases between them. CDR1 and CDR2 (germline): LNHDA, SQIVND (reference sequence). CDR3 nucleotide sequence: TGTGCCAGTAGTCCTGAGAATAGCAATCAGCCCCAGCATTTT. Its protein is CASSPENSNQPQHF.

The chain carries TRBV9 and TRBJ1-1, with D possibly TRBD1 on 6 matching bases. Deletions cut 0 bases from V and 9 bases from J, with 15 bases between. The CDR3 covers 14 residues. The V gene's germline CDR1 is SGDLS and CDR2 YYNGEE. The CDR3 region is CASSVDVDSAQAFF. CDR3 nucleotides: TGTGCCAGCAGCGTAGACGTGGACAGCGCGCAAGCTTTCTTT.

The V gene is TRBV7-9, the J gene TRBJ1-5; possible D gene TRBD1, 6 bases. Trimming stripped 0 bases from V and 9 bases from J, with 18 bases between. CDR1 is SEHNR and CDR2 is FQNEAQ in the germline V gene (reference sequence). This CDR3 has 16 residues. The CDR3 DNA follows: TGTGCCAGCAGCTTAGCCCCGGCAGGGGTCCCAGGGCCCCAGCATTTT. Translating gives CASSLAPAGVPGPQHF.

The sample holds one count of this clone. V usage is TRBV5-4 and J usage is TRBJ2-7; D possibly corresponds to TRBD1 (6 bases). Deletions cut 3 bases from V and 0 bases from J, with 7 bases between. CDR1 and CDR2 (germline): SGHNT, YYREEE (reference sequence). The CDR3 spans 13 residues. CDR3 sequence (DNA): TGTGCCAGCAGCTCGGACAGCTCCTACGAGCAGTACTTC. The encoded protein is CASSSDSSYEQYF.

The chain has TRBV6-5 and TRBJ2-7; 7 nucleotides agree with TRBD1. Germline values: CDR1 MNHEY, CDR2 SVGAGI. Trimming at V came to 4 bases and at J to 4 bases, leaving 7 bases not matched to a gene. The CDR3 extends over 14 amino acids. CDR3 bases: TGTGCCAGCAGTTCCTCCCTGGGACAGTACGAGCAGTACTTC. It yields the protein CASSSSLGQYEQYF.

This clone was found a few times. The chain is built from TRBV12-5 and TRBJ1-4; the match to TRBD1 covers 9 bases. CDR1 and CDR2 from the germline V gene are LGHNT and FRNRAP. The CDR3 has 16 amino acids. Trimming took 1 base from V and 4 from J; bases not matched to a gene: 4. The CDR3 protein is CASGLGSGQGNEKLFF. CDR3 nucleotide sequence: TGTGCTAGTGGTTTGGGATCGGGACAGGGTAATGAAAAACTGTTTTTT.

This chain connects TRBV30 to TRBJ2-1; no reliable D call. The germline gives CDR1 GTSNPN, CDR2 SVGIG (reference sequence). V lost 1 base and J lost 0, with 13 bases in between. This CDR3 is built from 16 residues. CDR3 region: CAWSEQPRSSYNEQFF. CDR3 DNA sequence: TGTGCCTGGAGTGAACAGCCCCGTAGCTCCTACAATGAGCAGTTCTTC.

J is TRBJ1-4 and V is TRBV5-1; 7 nucleotides align to TRBD1. Trimming took 0 bases from V and 3 from J; bases not matched to a gene: 2. CDR1 is SGHRS and CDR2 is YFSETQ in the germline V gene. This CDR3 has 15 residues. In DNA, the CDR3 is TGCGCCAGCAGCTTGGAGGGGGCCGCTAATGAAAAACTGTTTTTT. Amino acids: CASSLEGAANEKLFF.

The J gene is TRBJ1-3, the V gene TRBV9; 8 positions match TRBD1. The V gene's germline CDR1 is SGDLS and CDR2 YYNGEE. The CDR3 covers 17 residues. V was clipped by 0 bases and J by 8 bases; unmatched bases: 13. The CDR3 spells CASSVGGFGRGLDTIYF. The CDR3 DNA reads TGTGCCAGCAGCGTAGGGGGTTTTGGCAGGGGGCTGGACACCATATATTTT.

This clone was detected only a few times. This chain connects TRBV28 to TRBJ1-2; TRBD1 agrees at 7 bases. V lost 3 bases and J lost 4; bases outside the gene matches: 8. The CDR3 sequence is 15 residues long. CDR1 and CDR2 from the germline V gene are MDHEN and SYDVKM. Here the CDR3 reads CASSFTDRDSYGYTF. The CDR3 DNA is TGTGCCAGCAGTTTTACAGACCGGGACAGCTATGGCTACACCTTC.

The genes are TRBV6-4 and TRBJ2-3, with 10 bases lining up with TRBD2. Germline CDR1 MRHNA, CDR2 SNTAGT. V lost 3 bases, J lost 2 bases, and 2 bases stayed unmatched. There are 15 residues in the CDR3. This chain's CDR3 is CASSDGLAATDTQYF. CDR3 DNA sequence: TGTGCCAGCAGTGATGGACTAGCGGCCACAGATACGCAGTATTTT.

The rearrangement uses TRBV10-1 and TRBJ1-1; D remains unclear. Per germline, CDR1 WNHNN and CDR2 SYGVQD (reference sequence). The V end lost 3 bases, the J end lost 0 bases, and 5 bases lay between the germline ends. The CDR3 loop spans 13 amino acids. CDR3 in DNA: TGCGCCAGCAGTGACAGGATGAACACTGAAGCTTTCTTT. This sequence encodes CASSDRMNTEAFF.

This chain links TRBV7-9 with TRBJ2-3; D is undetermined. The V end was cut by 5 bases, the J end by 5 bases, with 8 bases between. CDR3 length: 12 amino acids. Germline CDR1 reads SEHNR; CDR2 reads FQNEAQ (reference sequence). In DNA, the CDR3 is TGTGCCAGCAGCCAAAGAGGAGATACGCAGTATTTT. Translation: CASSQRGDTQYF.

V gene TRBV2 combines with J gene TRBJ2-7; D not resolved. Germline V gene data show CDR1 as SNHLY and CDR2 as FYNNEI. This CDR3 region has 12 residues. The V end lost 7 bases, the J end lost 2 bases, and 9 bases lay between the germline ends. The CDR3 reads CASTNSPYEQYF. Written as DNA, the CDR3 is TGTGCCAGCACTAACTCACCCTACGAGCAGTACTTC. The full variable domain, completed using reference TRBV2 and TRBJ2-7, is EPEVTQTPSHQVTQMGQEVILRCVPISNHLYFYWYRQILGQKVEFLVSFYNNEISEKSEIFDDQFSVERPDGSNFTLKIRSTKLEDSAMYFCASTNSPYEQYFGPGTRLTVT.

The chain couples TRBV28 to TRBJ2-3, with D hard to call. The germline CDR1 and CDR2 sequences are MDHEN and SYDVKM. CDR3 length: 16 amino acids. V was cut by 3 bases and J by 0 bases, with 13 bases left in between. The CDR3: CASSFPTQFSTDTQYF. CDR3 nucleotide sequence: TGTGCCAGCAGTTTCCCCACACAGTTTAGCACAGATACGCAGTATTTT.

This clone was seen more than once but under ten times. V is TRBV6-6 and J is TRBJ2-6, with D hard to call. Germline V CDR1 and CDR2: MNHNY, SVGAGI (reference sequence). Trimming cost V 5 bases and J 0 bases, with 11 bases left between them. The CDR3 length is 16 residues. This chain's CDR3 is CASSPAALSGANVLTF. As DNA, the CDR3 is TGTGCCAGCAGTCCCGCTGCGCTCTCTGGGGCCAACGTCCTGACTTTC.

The genes are TRBV9 and TRBJ1-2, with D perhaps matching TRBD1 (5 bases). This CDR3 spans 13 amino acids. Germline CDR1 and CDR2: SGDLS and YYNGEE. With 3 bases removed from V and 7 bases from J, the gap between germline ends came to 13 bases. The CDR3 region has the DNA TGTGCCAGCAGCGCTCCTAGGGGCCTTGGCTACACCTTC. This gives the protein CASSAPRGLGYTF.

This clone was counted only a few times. The chain has TRBV29-1 and TRBJ2-3; TRBD1 matches 9 bases. This CDR3 comprises 13 residues. With 7 bases clipped from V and 7 bases from J, the junction kept 9 bases outside the gene matches. CDR1 SQVTM and CDR2 ANQGSEA come from the germline V gene. The DNA for the CDR3 is TGCAGCGCTCGGACAGGGGAAAGAAATACGCAGTATTTT. It specifies CSARTGERNTQYF.